The rows below give T cell receptor beta chains drawn from one sample of a study of blood T cell repertoires in COVID-19. The method was immunoSEQ multiplex PCR; TCRdb's version includes in-frame clones alone and lacks a portion of them. The table shows 60,000 to 85,000 clones, with around 87% occurring only once. Input material: peripheral blood. The receptors derive from a woman older than 75 with active or convalescent COVID-19. Each CDR3 is given with its conserved first and last residue. The order of the fields is CDR3 length, D gene, clone size, V gene, J gene, CDR3 DNA, CDR3 protein. The D gene is left open where the match is weak. Clone sizes are given selectively: once, few, many, or a class where the clone is expanded.

length: 14
D: -
size: -
V: TRBV9
J: TRBJ2-1
DNA: TGTGCCAGCAGCGTCCGCCTTGTTAGCAATGAGCAGTTCTTC
CDR3: CASSVRLVSNEQFF

length: 13
D: -
size: -
V: TRBV5-5
J: TRBJ2-2
DNA: TGTGCCAGCAGGGCCTCTGTGACCGGGGAGCTGTTTTTT
CDR3: CASRASVTGELFF

length: 15
D: TRBD2
size: -
V: TRBV6-5
J: TRBJ2-7
DNA: TGTGCCAGCAGAATAACTAGCGGACCCACCTACGAGCAGTACTTC
CDR3: CASRITSGPTYEQYF

length: 13
D: -
size: -
V: TRBV25-1
J: TRBJ2-2
DNA: TGTGCCAGCAGTACCAGTTACACCGGGGAGCTGTTTTTT
CDR3: CASSTSYTGELFF

length: 14
D: -
size: -
V: TRBV9
J: TRBJ2-7
DNA: TGTGCCAGCAGCGCGCTCCTCACTAGTTCCGAGCAGTACTTC
CDR3: CASSALLTSSEQYF

length: 15
D: TRBD1
size: -
V: TRBV6-6
J: TRBJ2-7
DNA: TGTGCCAGCAGGCGCGATCACAGGGGTGGCTACGAGCAGTACTTC
CDR3: CASRRDHRGGYEQYF

length: 14
D: -
size: -
V: TRBV4-3
J: TRBJ1-4
DNA: TGCGCCAGCAGCCCCCCCGGGGGTAATGAAAAACTGTTTTTT
CDR3: CASSPPGGNEKLFF

length: 14
D: TRBD2
size: -
V: TRBV19
J: TRBJ2-3
DNA: TGTGCCAGTACGGGGCGGGGGGCAAAAGATACGCAGTATTTT
CDR3: CASTGRGAKDTQYF

length: 14
D: -
size: -
V: TRBV19
J: TRBJ2-3
DNA: TGTGCCAGTAGTATTCCGCTAGCAACAGATACGCAGTATTTT
CDR3: CASSIPLATDTQYF

length: 14
D: TRBD1
size: -
V: TRBV27
J: TRBJ1-1
DNA: TGTGCCAGCAGGAGGGACAGGGGGACCTCTGAAGCTTTCTTT
CDR3: CASRRDRGTSEAFF

length: 13
D: -
size: -
V: TRBV12-3/TRBV12-4
J: TRBJ1-2
DNA: TGTGCCAGCAGTTTAATCCAGGGTCATGGCTACACCTTC
CDR3: CASSLIQGHGYTF

length: 13
D: -
size: -
V: TRBV7-2
J: TRBJ1-2
DNA: TGTGCCAGCAGCTTAAACAGGGATAATGGCTACACCTTC
CDR3: CASSLNRDNGYTF

length: 15
D: TRBD2
size: -
V: TRBV7-9
J: TRBJ2-2
DNA: TGTGCCAGCAGCTTATTAGCGGGGGACACCGGGGAGCTGTTTTTT
CDR3: CASSLLAGDTGELFF

length: 17
D: -
size: -
V: TRBV7-9
J: TRBJ2-1
DNA: TGTGCCAGCAGCTCTATGGGGACCGGGACACTCTACAATGAGCAGTTCTTC
CDR3: CASSSMGTGTLYNEQFF

length: 15
D: TRBD1
size: -
V: TRBV11-1
J: TRBJ1-2
DNA: TGTGCCAGCAGCCGACAACTTGGACAGGGCCATGGCTACACCTTC
CDR3: CASSRQLGQGHGYTF

length: 19
D: TRBD2
size: -
V: TRBV7-8
J: TRBJ2-3
DNA: TGTGCCAGCAGGATATCCCAGCGGGGGGCCCAGGGGAGGGGTGATACGCAGTATTTT
CDR3: CASRISQRGAQGRGDTQYF

length: 14
D: -
size: -
V: TRBV2
J: TRBJ1-2
DNA: TGTGCCAGCAGTGTTGCCAGGGATACATCTGGCTACACCTTC
CDR3: CASSVARDTSGYTF

length: 19
D: TRBD2
size: -
V: TRBV7-2
J: TRBJ2-1
DNA: TGTGCCAGCAGCACCTATCTAGCGGGGGGCCCCCCTAGTGACAATGAGCAGTTCTTC
CDR3: CASSTYLAGGPPSDNEQFF

length: 15
D: -
size: -
V: TRBV19
J: TRBJ2-3
DNA: TGTGCCAGTAGTCCCGGAGGGGCTTTAACAGATACGCAGTATTTT
CDR3: CASSPGGALTDTQYF

length: 16
D: TRBD1
size: -
V: TRBV19
J: TRBJ2-6
DNA: TGTGCCAGTAGTATTGGGACAGACTCTGGGGCCAACGTCCTGACTTTC
CDR3: CASSIGTDSGANVLTF

length: 16
D: -
size: -
V: TRBV15
J: TRBJ1-2
DNA: TGTGCCACCAGCAGAGGTCAGGGTAGAGAAAACTATGGCTACACCTTC
CDR3: CATSRGQGRENYGYTF

length: 15
D: -
size: once
V: TRBV27
J: TRBJ1-1
DNA: TGTGCCAGCAGTTCCTATATCAGGGGTTTGACTGAAGCTTTCTTT
CDR3: CASSSYIRGLTEAFF

length: 14
D: TRBD1
size: -
V: TRBV18
J: TRBJ1-5
DNA: TGTGCCAGCTCACCACAACCACAGGGGAAGCCCCAGCATTTT
CDR3: CASSPQPQGKPQHF

length: 14
D: -
size: -
V: TRBV9
J: TRBJ1-5
DNA: TGTGCCAGCAGCGCGAACATCAGGGATCAGCCCCAGCATTTT
CDR3: CASSANIRDQPQHF

length: 15
D: TRBD1
size: once
V: TRBV18
J: TRBJ2-1
DNA: TGTGCCAGCTCCCCGGGGGACAGGGGTTACAATGAGCAGTTCTTC
CDR3: CASSPGDRGYNEQFF

length: 14
D: TRBD2
size: once
V: TRBV2
J: TRBJ2-3
DNA: TGTGCCAGCAGTGCGGGGGGGCCGCCAGATACGCAGTATTTT
CDR3: CASSAGGPPDTQYF

length: 16
D: -
size: -
V: TRBV11-1
J: TRBJ2-7
DNA: TGTGCCAGCAGCCCCTGGACAAAAGGAGACTCCTACGAGCAGTACTTC
CDR3: CASSPWTKGDSYEQYF

length: 11
D: -
size: -
V: TRBV11-2
J: TRBJ2-2
DNA: TGTGCCAGCAGCCGGACCGGGGAGCTGTTTTTT
CDR3: CASSRTGELFF

length: 14
D: TRBD1
size: -
V: TRBV18
J: TRBJ1-1
DNA: TGTGCCAGCTCTGGGGGGGACAGGGCCACTGAAGCTTTCTTT
CDR3: CASSGGDRATEAFF

length: 18
D: TRBD2
size: -
V: TRBV7-2
J: TRBJ2-5
DNA: TGTGCCAGCAGCTTAGGGGGTCCTAGCGGGGGCCACCAAGAGACCCAGTACTTC
CDR3: CASSLGGPSGGHQETQYF

length: 16
D: TRBD2
size: once
V: TRBV19
J: TRBJ2-1
DNA: TGTGCCAGTAGTATTAGGCGAGGCGGGGGTTCGACTGAGCAGTTCTTC
CDR3: CASSIRRGGGSTEQFF

length: 13
D: -
size: -
V: TRBV6-2/TRBV6-3
J: TRBJ2-3
DNA: TGTGCCAGCAGTTTACGGGTTAGGGATACGCAGTATTTT
CDR3: CASSLRVRDTQYF

length: 13
D: -
size: -
V: TRBV25-1
J: TRBJ1-1
DNA: TGTGCCAGCATAGGACAGCTGAACACTGAAGCTTTCTTT
CDR3: CASIGQLNTEAFF

length: 17
D: -
size: -
V: TRBV11-2
J: TRBJ2-1
DNA: TGTGCCAGCAGCTTTGGGGCCACGGGGGGCCGACACAATGAGCAGTTCTTC
CDR3: CASSFGATGGRHNEQFF

length: 15
D: TRBD2
size: -
V: TRBV2
J: TRBJ2-1
DNA: TGTGCCAGCAGCCAAGAGGGACTAGCACACAATGAGCAGTTCTTC
CDR3: CASSQEGLAHNEQFF

length: 15
D: -
size: -
V: TRBV6-6
J: TRBJ1-5
DNA: TGTGCCAGCAGTTACCCGGACATCGTGTATCAGCCCCAGCATTTT
CDR3: CASSYPDIVYQPQHF

length: 15
D: TRBD2
size: -
V: TRBV7-3
J: TRBJ2-1
DNA: TGTGCCAGCAGCTTATCCGGGGGGGAATACAATGAGCAGTTCTTC
CDR3: CASSLSGGEYNEQFF

length: 16
D: -
size: -
V: TRBV28
J: TRBJ2-3
DNA: TGTGCCAGCAGCCCCTACGGACAGACGAAATCAGATACGCAGTATTTT
CDR3: CASSPYGQTKSDTQYF

length: 16
D: -
size: -
V: TRBV5-1
J: TRBJ1-6
DNA: TGCGCCAGCAGCTTGTTACAGGGCACTTCTAATTCACCCCTCCACTTT
CDR3: CASSLLQGTSNSPLHF

length: 15
D: -
size: -
V: TRBV5-6
J: TRBJ2-7
DNA: TGTGCCAGCTTAGCCATGACAGGAAAGTTCTACGAGCAGTACTTC
CDR3: CASLAMTGKFYEQYF

length: 15
D: TRBD2
size: -
V: TRBV7-2
J: TRBJ2-1
DNA: TGTGCCAGCGCCCGGAGCGGGGGCCCCCACAATGAGCAGTTCTTC
CDR3: CASARSGGPHNEQFF

length: 14
D: TRBD2
size: -
V: TRBV3-1/TRBV3-2
J: TRBJ2-1
DNA: TGTGCCAGCACCAGAAGCGGGGCAAACAATGAGCAGTTCTTC
CDR3: CASTRSGANNEQFF

length: 12
D: -
size: -
V: TRBV11-2
J: TRBJ2-3
DNA: TGTGCCAGCAGCTTAGTCGCAGATACGCAGTATTTT
CDR3: CASSLVADTQYF

length: 13
D: TRBD1
size: -
V: TRBV10-3
J: TRBJ1-2
DNA: TGTGCCATCAGTGAGTCGACAGGGAATGGCTACACCTTC
CDR3: CAISESTGNGYTF

length: 17
D: TRBD1
size: once
V: TRBV29-1
J: TRBJ2-2
DNA: TGCAGCGTGCCTAACTTCGGACAGGGGTATGACACCGGGGAGCTGTTTTTT
CDR3: CSVPNFGQGYDTGELFF

length: 11
D: -
size: -
V: TRBV20-1
J: TRBJ2-7
DNA: TGCAGTGTCGACAGGATCTACGAGCAGTACTTC
CDR3: CSVDRIYEQYF

length: 15
D: TRBD1
size: few
V: TRBV25-1
J: TRBJ2-2
DNA: TGTGCCAGCTCCCGGGACAGGACTAACACCGGGGAGCTGTTTTTT
CDR3: CASSRDRTNTGELFF

length: 15
D: -
size: few
V: TRBV18
J: TRBJ2-2
DNA: TGTGCCAGCTCGGGGACACCATATAACACCGGGGAGCTGTTTTTT
CDR3: CASSGTPYNTGELFF

length: 13
D: TRBD1
size: -
V: TRBV29-1
J: TRBJ2-7
DNA: TGCAGCGGTGTCGGGACAGGGAGGTACGAGCAGTACTTC
CDR3: CSGVGTGRYEQYF

length: 12
D: -
size: once
V: TRBV7-6
J: TRBJ1-2
DNA: TGTGCCAGCAGCTTGTCAGGTCTTGGCTACACCTTC
CDR3: CASSLSGLGYTF

length: 17
D: -
size: -
V: TRBV7-2
J: TRBJ2-1
DNA: TGTGCCAGCAGCTCAAATAGGGGGGGGCACTCCGGAAATGAGCAGTTCTTC
CDR3: CASSSNRGGHSGNEQFF

length: 13
D: -
size: -
V: TRBV3-1/TRBV3-2
J: TRBJ2-5
DNA: TGTGCCAGCAGCCAAGGAGCCGGGGAGACCCAGTACTTC
CDR3: CASSQGAGETQYF

length: 15
D: -
size: -
V: TRBV2
J: TRBJ1-5
DNA: TGTGCCAGCAGGCCACAGGGTTCGGGCAATCAGCCCCAGCATTTT
CDR3: CASRPQGSGNQPQHF

length: 16
D: TRBD1
size: few
V: TRBV24-1
J: TRBJ2-5
DNA: TGTGCCACCAGTGACCTAACCGACGACAGGGAAGAGACCCAGTACTTC
CDR3: CATSDLTDDREETQYF

length: 11
D: -
size: -
V: TRBV3-1/TRBV3-2
J: TRBJ1-5
DNA: TGTGCCAGCTTCGGCAATCAGCCCCAGCATTTT
CDR3: CASFGNQPQHF

length: 16
D: TRBD2
size: -
V: TRBV11-2
J: TRBJ2-7
DNA: TGTGCCAGCAGCTTAAGCGGACTAGGGAGCTCCTACGAGCAGTACTTC
CDR3: CASSLSGLGSSYEQYF

length: 11
D: -
size: -
V: TRBV28
J: TRBJ1-2
DNA: TGTGCCAGCAGTGGGGAGCGGGGCTACACCTTC
CDR3: CASSGERGYTF